These 25 T cell receptor beta chains came from one sample sequenced in a study of early T cells in non-severe SARS-CoV-2 infection. TCRdb fed the 5' RACE reads into MiXCR, producing one record per CDR3 protein. The sample shows some 48,000 distinct CDR3 sequences, roughly 13% of them seen only once. The specimen sequenced was whole blood. The receptor source for this set is an adult who was a healthcare worker with PCR-confirmed SARS-CoV-2 infection or an uninfected control (not recorded which).

This clonotype came up many times. V is TRBV28 and J is TRBJ1-4; 7 nucleotides line up with TRBD1. The CDR3 sequence is 15 residues long. Per the germline V gene, CDR1 is MDHEN and CDR2 is SYDVKM. V lost 4 bases and J lost 4; bases outside the gene matches: 6. The CDR3, as DNA: TGTGCCAGCAGTTCCCCCCGGGACAGTAATGAAAAACTGTTTTTT. Encoded protein: CASSSPRDSNEKLFF.

At least ten counts were recorded for this clonotype. The chain combines TRBV6-4 with TRBJ2-1; a weak D match, TRBD2 (6 bases). The germline CDR1 and CDR2 sequences are MRHNA and SNTAGT. The CDR3 runs to 11 residues. V was shortened by 8 bases and J by 6 bases, with 8 bases between the two germline ends. CDR3 DNA: TGTGCCAGCGGGGGAGGCAATGAGCAGTTCTTC. Its translation is CASGGGNEQFF.

This clonotype was counted between two and nine times. This chain joins TRBV5-5 and TRBJ2-5, with 8 bases matching TRBD2. Germline CDR1 SGHKS, CDR2 YYEKEE (reference sequence). CDR3 length equals 17 residues. Trimming cost V 4 bases and J 5 bases; bases outside gene matches: 16. In DNA form, the CDR3 reads TGTGCCAGCAGCGCGGGAGATAGCGGGGTTCCCAGGGAGACCCAGTACTTC. Translated: CASSAGDSGVPRETQYF.

This clonotype has just a few counts. The chain joins TRBV30 to TRBJ1-1, with D tentatively TRBD1 (5 bases). V was clipped by 5 bases and J by 4 bases, with 17 bases between them. Germline lookup yields CDR1 GTSNPN and CDR2 SVGIG (reference sequence). This CDR3 has 14 residues. The CDR3 is CAWEKQVGGTEAFF. For the CDR3, the DNA is TGTGCCTGGGAAAAACAGGTTGGAGGCACTGAAGCTTTCTTT.

The CDR3 sequence: CASQAFTRLSTDTQYF. The CDR3 DNA follows: TGTGCCAGCCAAGCTTTCACCCGGCTTAGCACAGATACGCAGTATTTT. The chain uses TRBV5-8 and TRBJ2-3, with D unclear. The CDR3 is 16 amino acids. Germline V gene lookup returns CDR1 SGHTS and CDR2 YDEGEE. The ends were cut back, 7 bases at V and 0 bases at J, with 18 bases in the middle.

The genes are TRBV11-1 and TRBJ2-7; no firm D call. This CDR3 has 14 residues. CDR1 is SGHAT and CDR2 is FQDESV in the germline V gene (reference sequence). Trimming removed 2 bases from V and 6 bases from J, with 14 bases in between. CDR3 sequence reads: CASSLSPSLGEQYF. As DNA, the CDR3 is TGTGCCAGCAGCTTATCACCTAGTTTGGGCGAGCAGTACTTC.

In this sample, this clonotype turned up many times. This chain joins TRBV10-3 and TRBJ1-5; 8 nucleotides agree with TRBD1. CDR3 length equals 16 residues. The ends lost 6 bases at V and 0 bases at J; junction bases unmatched: 7. CDR1 and CDR2 from the germline V gene are ENHRY and SYGVKD. The CDR3 spells CAISDRGRNSNQPQHF. The CDR3 DNA reads as TGTGCCATCAGCGACAGGGGCAGGAATAGCAATCAGCCCCAGCATTTT.

This clonotype was recorded many times. The chain carries TRBV5-5 and TRBJ1-4; no reliable D call. The germline V and J ends were trimmed by 3 bases and 0 bases, with 12 bases remaining between them. This CDR3 spans 16 amino acids. The germline gives CDR1 SGHKS, CDR2 YYEKEE (reference sequence). CDR3 sequence (DNA): TGTGCCAGCAGCTCCGGGCGAGTTGCAACTAATGAAAAACTGTTTTTT. As protein: CASSSGRVATNEKLFF.

The gene calls are TRBV2 and TRBJ2-1, with 7 bases identical to TRBD2. Per germline, CDR1 SNHLY and CDR2 FYNNEI. The CDR3 covers 14 residues. V lost 8 bases and J lost 9; bases outside the gene matches: 13. CDR3 bases: TGTGCCAGCTTAGGGACTACCCAAGGGAGTGAGCAGTTCTTC. This encodes CASLGTTQGSEQFF.

This clonotype was picked up many times. The rearrangement uses TRBV7-3 and TRBJ1-6; the D is unclear. The CDR3 is 13 residues long. V was pared by 4 bases and J by 8 bases, with 9 bases between. The germline CDR1 and CDR2 sequences are SGHTA and FQGTGA. CDR3 protein: CASSSNTDSPLHF. Written as DNA, the CDR3 is TGTGCCAGCAGCTCCAATACGGATTCACCCCTCCACTTT.

The rearrangement uses TRBV7-6 and TRBJ2-7, with D perhaps TRBD1 (6 bases). This CDR3 comprises 15 residues. Trimming shortened V by 2 bases and J by 3 bases, and 14 bases separated the two germline ends. Germline CDR1 is SGHVS and CDR2 is FNYEAQ. The CDR3 protein is CASSLFVDSGYEQYF. CDR3 sequence (DNA): TGTGCCAGCAGCTTATTCGTGGACAGCGGCTACGAGCAGTACTTC.

CDR3 bases: TGTGCCAGCAGCGTAGGGAGTGTCTCGAACACTGAAGCTTTCTTT. Translated: CASSVGSVSNTEAFF. The genes are TRBV9 and TRBJ1-1; D unresolved. Germline V CDR1 and CDR2: SGDLS, YYNGEE. The CDR3 is made up of 15 amino acids. Trimming removed 0 bases from V and 1 base from J, with 10 bases in between. Full variable domain (outside the CDR3, taken from reference TRBV9 and TRBJ1-1): DSGVTQTPKHLITATGQRVTLRCSPRSGDLSVYWYQQSLDQGLQFLIQYYNGEERAKGNILERFSAQQFPDLHSELNLSSLELGDSALYFCASSVGSVSNTEAFFGQGTRLTVV.

The chain couples TRBV6-5 to TRBJ2-7; TRBD1 matches at 7 bases. The CDR3 has 12 amino acids. The V gene end was trimmed by 6 bases and the J gene end by 2 bases; junction bases not matched to a gene: 1. CDR1 and CDR2 from the germline V gene are MNHEY and SVGAGI. CDR3 nucleotides: TGTGCCAGCAGCGGGACAGCCTACGAGCAGTACTTC. This sequence encodes CASSGTAYEQYF.

Only a few counts were recorded for this clonotype. The chain carries TRBV11-3 and TRBJ2-1; 7 bases are a match to TRBD1. The CDR3 runs to 14 residues. The germline CDR1 and CDR2 sequences are SGHNT and YENEEA. V shed 4 bases, J shed 3 bases, and the junction held 3 bases outside the gene matches. The CDR3 coding sequence is TGTGCCAGCAGCTCGGGACAGAGCTACAATGAGCAGTTCTTC. Amino acids: CASSSGQSYNEQFF.

At least ten counts were recorded for this clonotype. In DNA form, the CDR3 reads TGTGCCAGCAGCTTAACGTTGGGAGATACGCAGTATTTT. Translated, it gives CASSLTLGDTQYF. The chain employs TRBV7-3 and TRBJ2-3; no reliable D call. The V gene's germline CDR1 is SGHTA and CDR2 FQGTGA. The V and J ends lost 0 bases and 5 bases respectively, with 6 bases between them. The CDR3 extends over 13 amino acids. The entire variable domain, with the rest obtained from reference TRBV7-3 and TRBJ2-3, is as follows: GAGVSQTPSNKVTEKGKYVELRCDPISGHTALYWYRQSLGQGPEFLIYFQGTGAADDSGLPNDRFFAVRPEGSVSTLKIQRTERGDSAVYLCASSLTLGDTQYFGPGTRLTVL.

The chain uses TRBV7-9 and TRBJ1-1; D is unclear. CDR1 is SEHNR and CDR2 is FQNEAQ in the germline V gene (reference sequence). This CDR3 is built from 15 residues. The ends were cut back, 2 bases at V and 1 base at J, with 11 bases in the middle. The CDR3 spells CASSLSSARNTEAFF. The CDR3 bases are TGTGCCAGCAGCTTATCGAGCGCCCGGAACACTGAAGCTTTCTTT. The whole variable domain, filled in from reference TRBV7-9 and TRBJ1-1, reads DTGVSQNPRHKITKRGQNVTFRCDPISEHNRLYWYRQTLGQGPEFLTYFQNEAQLEKSRLLSDRFSAERPKGSFSTLEIQRTEQGDSAMYLCASSLSSARNTEAFFGQGTRLTVV.

The chain combines TRBV6-1 with TRBJ1-4; D not certain. From germline, CDR1 is MNHNS and CDR2 SASEGT. Trimming pared 5 bases from V and 6 bases from J, leaving 13 bases between. The CDR3 is made up of 14 amino acids. CDR3 DNA: TGTGCCAGCAGTTCCCGGGGATTGGATGAAAAACTGTTTTTT. The encoded protein is CASSSRGLDEKLFF.

This clonotype was counted ten times or more. V and J are TRBV28 and TRBJ2-7; D possibly corresponds to TRBD1 (6 bases). Germline CDR1 MDHEN, CDR2 SYDVKM. There are 14 residues in the CDR3. V was trimmed by 4 bases and J by 3 bases, leaving 13 bases between them. CDR3 in amino acids: CASSSGQNNYEQYF. As DNA, the CDR3 is TGTGCCAGCAGTTCCGGACAGAACAACTACGAGCAGTACTTC.

This clonotype was detected many times. The V and J genes are TRBV7-8 and TRBJ1-4; no firm D call. CDR3 length: 14 residues. Trimming pared 1 base from V and 5 bases from J, leaving 8 bases between. CDR1 and CDR2 from the germline V gene are SGHVS and FQNEAQ. CDR3 nucleotides: TGTGCCAGCAGCTTAGTTCTTTTCAATGAAAAACTGTTTTTT. This codes for CASSLVLFNEKLFF.

This clonotype was counted at least ten times. The chain joins TRBV6-6 to TRBJ2-2, with a possible D match to TRBD1 (5 bases). Germline CDR1 MNHNY, CDR2 SVGAGI (reference sequence). This CDR3 comprises 14 residues. Deletions cut 0 bases from V and 6 bases from J, with 8 bases between. CDR3 sequence reads: CASSYSLGAGELFF. The CDR3 DNA is TGTGCCAGCAGTTACTCATTAGGGGCCGGGGAGCTGTTTTTT.

This clonotype was counted ten times or more. This chain joins TRBV12-3 or TRBV12-4 and TRBJ2-7; D may match TRBD1 or TRBD2 (5 bases each). With 0 bases removed from V and 4 bases from J, the gap between germline ends came to 16 bases. The CDR3 spans 16 residues. CDR3 loop: CASSLALGRVPYEQYF. CDR3 DNA: TGTGCCAGCAGTTTAGCGCTGGGACGGGTTCCTTACGAGCAGTACTTC.

This clonotype has a count of ten or more. The chain links TRBV2 to TRBJ2-5; D unresolved. Germline assignment: CDR1 SNHLY and CDR2 FYNNEI. The CDR3 contains 11 residues. Trimming took 6 bases from V and 2 from J, leaving 4 bases between them. CDR3 region: CASSGQETQYF. In DNA, the CDR3 is TGTGCCAGCAGCGGGCAAGAGACCCAGTACTTC.

Only one count was recorded for this clonotype. V is TRBV28 and J is TRBJ1-1, with D maybe TRBD1 (5 bases). CDR1 MDHEN and CDR2 SYDVKM come from the germline V gene. V lost 4 bases and J 1 base, leaving 13 bases between the germline ends. This CDR3 is built from 15 residues. CDR3 residues: CASSSPSRENTEAFF. CDR3 coding DNA: TGTGCCAGCAGTTCACCCTCCAGGGAGAACACTGAAGCTTTCTTT.

A note on this clonotype: Just one base apart from a much larger clone, this may be a read error. The chain uses TRBV9 and TRBJ1-4; D is unclear. The CDR3 is made up of 13 amino acids. Germline CDR1 is SGDLS and CDR2 is YYNGEE. V lost 3 bases and J lost 5, with 8 bases in between. CDR3 bases: TGTGCCAGCAGCGCGGTACGGAATGAAAAACTGTTTTTT. This encodes CASSAVRNEKLFF. The whole variable domain, remainder taken from reference TRBV9 and TRBJ1-4, is DSGVTQTPKHLITATGQRVTLRCSPRSGDLSVYWYQQSLDQGLQFLIQYYNGEERAKGNILERFSAQQFPDLHSELNLSSLELGDSALYFCASSAVRNEKLFFGSGTQLSVL.

This clonotype was seen ten or more times. This chain connects TRBV28 to TRBJ1-5; D not resolved. The V and J ends lost 6 bases and 5 bases respectively, with 17 bases between them. The CDR3 totals 15 residues. Germline-derived CDR1 and CDR2 are MDHEN and SYDVKM. The DNA of the CDR3 is TGTGCCAGCAGGACACCATCGGGCGGTTATCAGCCCCAGCATTTT. The encoded protein is CASRTPSGGYQPQHF.